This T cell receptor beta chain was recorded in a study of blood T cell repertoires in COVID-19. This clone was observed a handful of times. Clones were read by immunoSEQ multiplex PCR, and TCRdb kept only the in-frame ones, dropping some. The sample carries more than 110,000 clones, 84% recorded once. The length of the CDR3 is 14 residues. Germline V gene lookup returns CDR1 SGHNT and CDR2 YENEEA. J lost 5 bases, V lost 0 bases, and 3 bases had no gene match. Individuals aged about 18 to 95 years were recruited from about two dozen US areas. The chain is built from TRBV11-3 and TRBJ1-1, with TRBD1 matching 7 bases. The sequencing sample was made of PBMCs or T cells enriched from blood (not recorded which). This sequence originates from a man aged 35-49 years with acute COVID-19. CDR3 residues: CASSLDARGTEAFF. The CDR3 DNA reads TGTGCCAGCAGCTTAGACGCCAGGGGGACTGAAGCTTTCTTT.